This TCR beta chain was recovered during a study of T cells in tuberculosis. On average about 100,000 T cells per donor were immunosequenced. Here immunoSEQ multiplex PCR was the method, and the copy in TCRdb shows in-frame clones only, minus some. The profile shows over 35,000 clones, approximately 95% of them singletons. Losses at the gene ends were 3 bases for V and 9 bases for J; bases not matched to a gene: 7. CDR1 KGHSH and CDR2 LQKENI come from the germline V gene. The length of the CDR3 is 15 residues. Sequencing used PBMCs. The sequence was obtained from a donor between 10 and 35 years old with latent tuberculosis or without tuberculosis infection. The chain couples TRBV18 to TRBJ1-6; 8 bases fit TRBD1. CDR3 loop: CASSPSPGGSSPLHF. The CDR3 DNA reads TGTGCCAGCTCACCCTCTCCAGGGGGCAGTTCACCCCTCCACTTT.